The clone carrying this T cell receptor beta chain appeared a single time. The data were obtained in a study of OX40 agonist ivuxolimab in advanced cancers. Study context: Dose-escalation patients' cancers were hepatocellular carcinoma, melanoma, renal cell or head and neck cancer. Patients with prior anti-PD-1, anti-PD-L1 or anti-CTLA-4 therapy were eligible; about 41% had some.

There are 14 residues in the CDR3. J was trimmed by 1 base and V by 7 bases; bases with no gene match: 4. Germline V gene sequence: CDR1 LNHDA, CDR2 SQIVND (reference sequence). The data were produced by immunoSEQ multiplex PCR, yet TCRdb's version contains in-frame clones alone and is incomplete. The table lists about 55,000 clones, almost 90% of them singletons, with approximately 7% in the top ten. This receptor was obtained from an adult with an advanced solid tumor such as melanoma, head and neck, liver or kidney cancer. The rearrangement joins TRBV19 to TRBJ1-5, with 7 bases aligning to TRBD1. The sample here was CD4+ or CD8+ T cells sorted from blood, taken in a trial of the OX40 agonist ivuxolimab. CDR3 region: CASNLQGSNQPQHF. The CDR3 nucleotides are TGTGCCAGTAACCTACAGGGGAGCAATCAGCCCCAGCATTTT. Using reference TRBV19 and TRBJ1-5 for the parts outside the CDR3, the full variable domain is DGGITQSPKYLFRKEGQNVTLSCEQNLNHDAMYWYRQDPGQGLRLIYYSQIVNDFQKGDIAEGYSVSREKKESFPLTVTSAQKNPTAFYLCASNLQGSNQPQHFGDGTRLSIL.